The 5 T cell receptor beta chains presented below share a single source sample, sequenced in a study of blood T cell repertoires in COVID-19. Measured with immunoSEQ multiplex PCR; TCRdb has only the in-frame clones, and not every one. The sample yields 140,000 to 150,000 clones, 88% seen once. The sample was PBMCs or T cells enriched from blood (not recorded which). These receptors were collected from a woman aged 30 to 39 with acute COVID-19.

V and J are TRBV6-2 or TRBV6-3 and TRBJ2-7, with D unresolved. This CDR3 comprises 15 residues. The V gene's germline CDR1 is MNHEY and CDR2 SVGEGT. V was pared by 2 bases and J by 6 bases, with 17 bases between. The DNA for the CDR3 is TGTGCCAGCAGTTACCCCAGGCAGCCGATAATCGAGCAGTACTTC. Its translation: CASSYPRQPIIEQYF.

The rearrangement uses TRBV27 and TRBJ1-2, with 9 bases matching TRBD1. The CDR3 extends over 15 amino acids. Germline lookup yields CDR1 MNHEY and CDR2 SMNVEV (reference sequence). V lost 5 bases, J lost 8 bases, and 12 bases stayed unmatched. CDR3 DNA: TGTGCCAGCAGTCTGACCCCCAACAGGGGGCAAGGCTACACCTTC. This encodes CASSLTPNRGQGYTF.

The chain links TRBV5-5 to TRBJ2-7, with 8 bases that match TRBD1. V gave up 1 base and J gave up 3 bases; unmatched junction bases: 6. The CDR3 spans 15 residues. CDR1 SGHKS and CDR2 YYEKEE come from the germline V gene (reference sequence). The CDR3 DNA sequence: TGTGCCAGCAGCTTGTTAGGACAGGGTTTCTACGAGCAGTACTTC. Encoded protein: CASSLLGQGFYEQYF.

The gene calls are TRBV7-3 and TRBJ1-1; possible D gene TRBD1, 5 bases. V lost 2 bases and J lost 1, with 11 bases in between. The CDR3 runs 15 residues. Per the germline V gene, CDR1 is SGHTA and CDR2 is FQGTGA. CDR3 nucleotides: TGTGCCAGCAGCTTACGTGACAGCAGGAACACTGAAGCTTTCTTT. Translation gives CASSLRDSRNTEAFF.

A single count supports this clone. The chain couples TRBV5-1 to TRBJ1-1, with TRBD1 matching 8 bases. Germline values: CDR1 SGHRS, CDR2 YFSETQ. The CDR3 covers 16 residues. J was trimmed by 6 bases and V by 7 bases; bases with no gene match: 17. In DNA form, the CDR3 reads TGCGCCAGCGGGATCAAGCCGGGACAGGAAACCCCTGAAGCTTTCTTT. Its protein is CASGIKPGQETPEAFF.